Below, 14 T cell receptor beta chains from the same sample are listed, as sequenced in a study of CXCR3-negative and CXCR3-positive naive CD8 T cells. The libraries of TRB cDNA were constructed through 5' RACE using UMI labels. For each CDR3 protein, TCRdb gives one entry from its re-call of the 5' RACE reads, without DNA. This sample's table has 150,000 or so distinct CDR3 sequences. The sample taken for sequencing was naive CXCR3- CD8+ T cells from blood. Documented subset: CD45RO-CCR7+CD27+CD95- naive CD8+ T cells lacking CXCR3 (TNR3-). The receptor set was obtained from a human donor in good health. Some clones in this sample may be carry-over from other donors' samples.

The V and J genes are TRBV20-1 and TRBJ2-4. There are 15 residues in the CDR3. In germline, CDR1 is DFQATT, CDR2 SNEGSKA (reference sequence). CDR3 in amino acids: CSARDQGLAKNIQYF.

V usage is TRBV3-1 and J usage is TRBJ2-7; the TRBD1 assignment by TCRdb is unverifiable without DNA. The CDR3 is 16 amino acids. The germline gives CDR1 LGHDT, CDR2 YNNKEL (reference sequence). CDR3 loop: CASSFDGNGLSYEQYF.

CDR3: CASSGTVLNEQFF. This sequence joins TRBV7-2 and TRBJ2-1; the D call of TRBD1 rests on TCRdb alone, since no DNA is present to check it. The CDR3 runs to 13 residues. The germline gives CDR1 SGHTA, CDR2 FQGNSA.

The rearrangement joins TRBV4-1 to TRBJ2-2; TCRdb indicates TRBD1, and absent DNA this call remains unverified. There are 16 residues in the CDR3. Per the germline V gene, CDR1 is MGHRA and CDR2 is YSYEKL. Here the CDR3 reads CASSQVPGGNTGELFF.

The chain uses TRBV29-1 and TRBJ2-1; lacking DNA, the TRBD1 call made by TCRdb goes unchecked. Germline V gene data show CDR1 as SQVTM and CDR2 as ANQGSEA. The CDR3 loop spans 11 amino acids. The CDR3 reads CSVEGGLEQFF.

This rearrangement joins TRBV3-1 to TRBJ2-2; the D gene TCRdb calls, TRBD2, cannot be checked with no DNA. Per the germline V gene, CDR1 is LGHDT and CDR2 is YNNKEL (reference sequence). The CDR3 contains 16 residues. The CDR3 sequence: CASSQLADANTGELFF.

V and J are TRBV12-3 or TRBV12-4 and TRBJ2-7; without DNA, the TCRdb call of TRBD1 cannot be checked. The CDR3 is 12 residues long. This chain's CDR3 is CASSSRSGEQYF.

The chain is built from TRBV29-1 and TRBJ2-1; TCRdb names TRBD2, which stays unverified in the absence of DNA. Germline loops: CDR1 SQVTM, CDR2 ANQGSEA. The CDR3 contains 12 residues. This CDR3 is CSAGLQDNEQFF.

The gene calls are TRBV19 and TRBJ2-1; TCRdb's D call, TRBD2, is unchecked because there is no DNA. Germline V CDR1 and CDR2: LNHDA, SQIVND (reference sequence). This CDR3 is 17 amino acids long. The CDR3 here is CASSILASGGAVDEQFF. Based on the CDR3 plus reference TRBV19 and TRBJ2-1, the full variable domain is DGGITQSPKYLFRKEGQNVTLSCEQNLNHDAMYWYRQDPGQGLRLIYYSQIVNDFQKGDIAEGYSVSREKKESFPLTVTSAQKNPTAFYLCASSILASGGAVDEQFFGPGTRLTVL.

CDR3 protein: CASSHDEWYEQYF. The genes are TRBV14 and TRBJ2-7. Germline V CDR1 and CDR2: SGHDN, FVKESK. The CDR3 is made up of 13 amino acids.

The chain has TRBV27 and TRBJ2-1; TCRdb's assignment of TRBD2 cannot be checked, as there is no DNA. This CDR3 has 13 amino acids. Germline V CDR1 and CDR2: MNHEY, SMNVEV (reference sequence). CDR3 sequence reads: CASRVAGLNEQFF.

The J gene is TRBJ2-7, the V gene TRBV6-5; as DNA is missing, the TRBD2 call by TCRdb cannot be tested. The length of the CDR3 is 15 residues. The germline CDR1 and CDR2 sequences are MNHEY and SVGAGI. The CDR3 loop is CATISLAGPLYEQYF.

This CDR3 is CASSDGTYFSYEQYF. The chain links TRBV25-1 to TRBJ2-7; no DNA is available, so the TRBD1 call from TCRdb remains unchecked. The germline gives CDR1 MGHDK, CDR2 SYGVNS. The CDR3 has 15 amino acids.

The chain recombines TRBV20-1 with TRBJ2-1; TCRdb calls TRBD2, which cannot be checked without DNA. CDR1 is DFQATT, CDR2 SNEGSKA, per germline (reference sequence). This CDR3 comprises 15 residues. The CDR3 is CSAAYMESGYNEQFF.